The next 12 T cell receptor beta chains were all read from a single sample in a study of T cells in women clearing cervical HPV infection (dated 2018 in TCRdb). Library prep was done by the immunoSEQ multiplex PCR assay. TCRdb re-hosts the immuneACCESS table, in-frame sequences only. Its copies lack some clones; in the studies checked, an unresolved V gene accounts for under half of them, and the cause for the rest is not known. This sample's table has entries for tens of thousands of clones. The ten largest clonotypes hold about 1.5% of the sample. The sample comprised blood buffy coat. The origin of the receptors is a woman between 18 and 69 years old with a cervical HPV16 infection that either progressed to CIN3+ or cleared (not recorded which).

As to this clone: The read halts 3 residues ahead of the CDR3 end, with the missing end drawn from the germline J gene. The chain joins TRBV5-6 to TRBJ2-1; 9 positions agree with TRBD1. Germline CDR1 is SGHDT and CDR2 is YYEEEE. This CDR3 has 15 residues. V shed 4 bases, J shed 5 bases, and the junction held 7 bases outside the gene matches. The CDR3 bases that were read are TGTGCCAGCAGCCGGGGACAGGGTAGAAACAATGAG. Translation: CASSRGQGRNNE. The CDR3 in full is CASSRGQGRNNEQFF. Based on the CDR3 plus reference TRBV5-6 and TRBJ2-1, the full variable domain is DAGVTQSPTHLIKTRGQQVTLRCSPKSGHDTVSWYQQALGQGPQFIFQYYEEEERQRGNFPDRFSGHQFPNYSSELNVNALLLGDSALYLCASSRGQGRNNEQFFGPGTRLTVL.

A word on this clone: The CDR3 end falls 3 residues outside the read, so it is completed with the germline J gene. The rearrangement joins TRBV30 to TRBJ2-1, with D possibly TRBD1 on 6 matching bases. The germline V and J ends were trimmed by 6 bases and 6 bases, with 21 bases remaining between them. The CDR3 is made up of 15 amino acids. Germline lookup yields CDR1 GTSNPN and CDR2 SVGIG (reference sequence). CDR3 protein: CACASPGTRGNEQFF. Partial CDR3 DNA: TGTGCCTGCGCCTCACCCGGGACAAGAGGCAATGAG.

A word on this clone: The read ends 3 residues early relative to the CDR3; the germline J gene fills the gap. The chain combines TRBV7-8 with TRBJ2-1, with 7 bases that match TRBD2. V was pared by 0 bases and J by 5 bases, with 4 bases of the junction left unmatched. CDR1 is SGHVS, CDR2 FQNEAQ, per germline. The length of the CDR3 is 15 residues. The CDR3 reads CASSLARDYHNEQFF. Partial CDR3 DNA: TGTGCCAGCAGCTTAGCGAGGGACTACCACAATGAG. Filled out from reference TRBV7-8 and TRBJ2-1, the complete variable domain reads GAGVSQSPRYKVAKRGQDVALRCDPISGHVSLFWYQQALGQGPEFLTYFQNEAQLDKSGLPSDRFFAERPEGSVSTLKIQRTQQEDSAVYLCASSLARDYHNEQFFGPGTRLTVL.

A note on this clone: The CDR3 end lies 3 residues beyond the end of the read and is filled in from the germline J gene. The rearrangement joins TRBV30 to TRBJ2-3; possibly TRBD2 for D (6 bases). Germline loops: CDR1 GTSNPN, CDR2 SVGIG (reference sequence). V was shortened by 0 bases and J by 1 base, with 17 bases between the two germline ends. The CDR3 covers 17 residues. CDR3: CAWSVSYRGGGTDTQYF. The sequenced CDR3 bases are TGTGCCTGGAGTGTATCTTATCGCGGCGGGGGCACAGATACG.

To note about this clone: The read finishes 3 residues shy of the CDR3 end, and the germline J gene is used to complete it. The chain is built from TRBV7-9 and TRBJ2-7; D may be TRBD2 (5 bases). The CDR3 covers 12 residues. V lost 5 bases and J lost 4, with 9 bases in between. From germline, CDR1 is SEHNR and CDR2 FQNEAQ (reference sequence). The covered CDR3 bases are TGTGCCAGCAGCGTGTCGGGGTACGAG. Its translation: CASSVSGYE. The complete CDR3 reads CASSVSGYEQYF.

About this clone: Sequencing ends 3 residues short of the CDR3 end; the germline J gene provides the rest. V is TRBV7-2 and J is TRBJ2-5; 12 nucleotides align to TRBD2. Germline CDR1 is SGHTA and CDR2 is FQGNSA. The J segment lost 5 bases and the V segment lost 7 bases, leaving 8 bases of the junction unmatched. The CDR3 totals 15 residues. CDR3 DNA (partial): TGTGCCAGCACCCTAGCGGGGGGGCCGAGTGAGACC. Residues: CASTLAGGPSET. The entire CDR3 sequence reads CASTLAGGPSETQYF.

The DNA read from the CDR3 is TGTGCCAGTGGGCCGACAGGGGGAGAGACC. It specifies CASGPTGGET. In full, the CDR3 reads CASGPTGGETQYF. The chain joins TRBV19 to TRBJ2-5; 9 bases are shared with TRBD1. The read ends 3 residues early relative to the CDR3; the germline J gene fills the gap. CDR3 length: 13 residues. V trimming: 8 bases; J trimming: 4 bases; junction bases outside the gene matches: 5. The germline gives CDR1 LNHDA, CDR2 SQIVND (reference sequence).

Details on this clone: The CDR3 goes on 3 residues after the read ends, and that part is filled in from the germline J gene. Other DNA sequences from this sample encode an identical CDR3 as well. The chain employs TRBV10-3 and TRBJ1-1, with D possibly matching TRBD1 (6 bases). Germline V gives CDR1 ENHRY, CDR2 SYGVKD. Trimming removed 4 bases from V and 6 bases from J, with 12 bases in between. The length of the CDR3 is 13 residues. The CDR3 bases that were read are TGTGCCATCAGTGCAGGGGCAGTCGCTGAA. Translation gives CAISAGAVAE. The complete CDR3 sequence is CAISAGAVAEAFF.

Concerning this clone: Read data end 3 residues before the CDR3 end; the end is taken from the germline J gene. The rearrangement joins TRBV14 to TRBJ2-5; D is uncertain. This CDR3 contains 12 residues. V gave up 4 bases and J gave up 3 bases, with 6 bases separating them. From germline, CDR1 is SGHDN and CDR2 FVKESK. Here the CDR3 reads CASSRPKETQYF. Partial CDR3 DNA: TGTGCCAGCAGCCGTCCTAAAGAGACC.

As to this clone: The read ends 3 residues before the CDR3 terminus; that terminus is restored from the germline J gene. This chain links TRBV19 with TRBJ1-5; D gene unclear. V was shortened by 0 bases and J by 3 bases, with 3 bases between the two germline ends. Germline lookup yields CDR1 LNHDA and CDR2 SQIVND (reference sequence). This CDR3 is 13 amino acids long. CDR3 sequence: CASSIEHNQPQHF. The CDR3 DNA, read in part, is TGTGCCAGTAGTATAGAACACAATCAGCCC. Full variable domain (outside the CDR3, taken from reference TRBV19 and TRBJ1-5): DGGITQSPKYLFRKEGQNVTLSCEQNLNHDAMYWYRQDPGQGLRLIYYSQIVNDFQKGDIAEGYSVSREKKESFPLTVTSAQKNPTAFYLCASSIEHNQPQHFGDGTRLSIL.

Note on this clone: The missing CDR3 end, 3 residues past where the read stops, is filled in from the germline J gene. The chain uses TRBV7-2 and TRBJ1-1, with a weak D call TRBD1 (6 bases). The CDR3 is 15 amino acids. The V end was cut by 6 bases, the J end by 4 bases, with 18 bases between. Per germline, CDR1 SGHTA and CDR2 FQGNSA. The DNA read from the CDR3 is TGTGCCAGCAGAGTTGGGACACCGGGGGGCACTGAA. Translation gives CASRVGTPGGTE. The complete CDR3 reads CASRVGTPGGTEAFF.

The CDR3 DNA, read in part, is TGTGCCTGGAGTCACGGGGGAGGACAGGCGATGACACCC. Its translation: CAWSHGGGQAMTP. The CDR3 in full is CAWSHGGGQAMTPLHF. This chain links TRBV30 with TRBJ1-6; 7 bases agree with TRBD1. The CDR3 end lies 3 residues beyond the end of the read and is filled in from the germline J gene. The CDR3 length is 16 residues. Germline V lookup: CDR1 GTSNPN, CDR2 SVGIG (reference sequence). After removal of 2 bases from V and 11 bases from J, the junction contained 15 bases not matched to a gene. The full variable domain, completed using reference TRBV30 and TRBJ1-6, is SQTIHQWPATLVQPVGSPLSLECTVEGTSNPNLYWYRQAAGRGLQLLFYSVGIGQISSEVPQNLSASRPQDRQFILSSKKLLLSDSGFYLCAWSHGGGQAMTPLHFGNGTRLTVT.